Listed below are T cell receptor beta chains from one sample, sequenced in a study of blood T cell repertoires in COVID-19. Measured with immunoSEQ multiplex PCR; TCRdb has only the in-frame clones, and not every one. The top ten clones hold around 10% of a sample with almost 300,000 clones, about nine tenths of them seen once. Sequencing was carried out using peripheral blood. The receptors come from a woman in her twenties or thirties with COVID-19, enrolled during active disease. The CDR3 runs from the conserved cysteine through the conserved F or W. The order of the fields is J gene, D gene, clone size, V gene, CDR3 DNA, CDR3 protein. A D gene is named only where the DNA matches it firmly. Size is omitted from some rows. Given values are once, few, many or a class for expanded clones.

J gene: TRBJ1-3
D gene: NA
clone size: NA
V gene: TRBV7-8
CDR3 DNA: TGTGCCAGCAGCCTGATGGACAGTCGAAACACCATATATTTT
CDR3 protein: CASSLMDSRNTIYF

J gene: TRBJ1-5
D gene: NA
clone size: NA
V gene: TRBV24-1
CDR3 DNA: TGTGCCACCAGTGATCAGGGGCGAGGGAATCAGCCCCAGCATTTT
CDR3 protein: CATSDQGRGNQPQHF

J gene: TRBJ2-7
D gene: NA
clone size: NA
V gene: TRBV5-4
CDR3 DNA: TGTGCCAGCAGCTCCGGTGGGGGCGTCTACGAGCAGTACTTC
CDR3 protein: CASSSGGGVYEQYF

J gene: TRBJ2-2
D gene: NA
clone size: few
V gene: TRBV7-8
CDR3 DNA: TGTGCCAGCAGCTTAGCCCAAATGCGAGTATCACCCACCGGGGAGCTGTTTTTT
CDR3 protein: CASSLAQMRVSPTGELFF

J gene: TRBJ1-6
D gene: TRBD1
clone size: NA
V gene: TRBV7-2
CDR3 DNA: TGTGCCAGCAGCTTAGGGGTCAGGGGGGCTTATTCACCCCTCCACTTT
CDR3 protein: CASSLGVRGAYSPLHF

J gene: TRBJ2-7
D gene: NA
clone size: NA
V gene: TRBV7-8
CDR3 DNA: TGTGCCAGCAGGCCTAACAGGGCCTCCTACGAGCAGTACTTC
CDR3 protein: CASRPNRASYEQYF

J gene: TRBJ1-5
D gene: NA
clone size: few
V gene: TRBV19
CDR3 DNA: TGTGCCAGTAGTATCGGGGGTAGCAATCAGCCCCAGCATTTT
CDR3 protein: CASSIGGSNQPQHF

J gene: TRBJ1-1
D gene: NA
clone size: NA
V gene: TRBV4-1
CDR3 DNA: TGCGCCAGCAGCCGCCCCAGGGAGGCTGAAGCTTTCTTT
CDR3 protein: CASSRPREAEAFF

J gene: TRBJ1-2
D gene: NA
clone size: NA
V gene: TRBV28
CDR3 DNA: TGTGCCAGCAGCTACGACAGTAACTATGGCTACACCTTC
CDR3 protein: CASSYDSNYGYTF

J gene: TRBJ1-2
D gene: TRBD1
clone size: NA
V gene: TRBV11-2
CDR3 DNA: TGTGCCAGCAGCACCATCCGCGACCCGACAGGGGCCTTTAACTATGGCTACACCTTC
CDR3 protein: CASSTIRDPTGAFNYGYTF

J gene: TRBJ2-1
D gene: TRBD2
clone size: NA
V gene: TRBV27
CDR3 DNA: TGTGCCAGCACCGAGCGGGGGGGATACAATGAGCAGTTCTTC
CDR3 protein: CASTERGGYNEQFF

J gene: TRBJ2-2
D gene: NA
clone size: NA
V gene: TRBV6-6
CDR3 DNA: TGTGCCAGCAGTTACGGATTAGGCGGGCAGGCCGGGGAGCTGTTTTTT
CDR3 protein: CASSYGLGGQAGELFF

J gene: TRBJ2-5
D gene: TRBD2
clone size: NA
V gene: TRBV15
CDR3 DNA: TGTGCCACCAGCAGCGTAATAGCGGGAGAGGTCGAGACCCAGTACTTC
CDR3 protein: CATSSVIAGEVETQYF

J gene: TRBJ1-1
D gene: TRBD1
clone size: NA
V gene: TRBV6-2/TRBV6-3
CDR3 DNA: TGTGCCAGCAGTTTCTCACAGGGGTTTGAAGCTTTCTTT
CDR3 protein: CASSFSQGFEAFF

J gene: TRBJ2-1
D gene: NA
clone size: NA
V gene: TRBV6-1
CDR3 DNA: TGTGCCAGCAGTGAAGTAATTGAGCAGTTCTTC
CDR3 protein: CASSEVIEQFF

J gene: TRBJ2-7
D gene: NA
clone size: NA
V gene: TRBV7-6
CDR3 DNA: TGTGCCAGCAGCCGGGGGACGACTTCGAGGGAGCAGTACTTC
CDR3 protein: CASSRGTTSREQYF

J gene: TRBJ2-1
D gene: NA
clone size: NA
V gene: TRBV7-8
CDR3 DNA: TGTGCCAGCAGCCTAGCGACCCGGAGCTCCTACAATGAGCAGTTCTTC
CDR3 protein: CASSLATRSSYNEQFF

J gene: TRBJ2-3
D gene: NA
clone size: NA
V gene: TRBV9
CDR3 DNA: TGTGCCAGCAGCGTAGGGCGGGGCACAGATACGCAGTATTTT
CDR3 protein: CASSVGRGTDTQYF

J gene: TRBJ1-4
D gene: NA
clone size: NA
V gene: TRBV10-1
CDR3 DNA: TGCGCCAGCAGTGGAAGATTGCGGGCAGTTAATGAAAAACTGTTTTTT
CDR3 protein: CASSGRLRAVNEKLFF

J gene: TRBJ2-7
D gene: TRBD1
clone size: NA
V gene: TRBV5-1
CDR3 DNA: TGCGCCAGCAGGTTTCCAGGGGGCGAGCAGTACTTC
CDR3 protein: CASRFPGGEQYF